What follows is one TCR beta chain and its context. What it binds is not known. This entry comes from a study of vaccination and CD4 T cells after COVID-19. The Oncomine TCR Beta short-read assay was what sequenced the DNA obtained from cultured CD4+ T cells. Via MiXCR, TCRdb re-called the PCR reads, giving one row per CDR3 protein. This sample carries 9,000 to 10,000 distinct CDR3 sequences, 50% to 60% of them seen once, and the ten largest clones take more than 15%. The treatment is: approximately 9-day PBMC culture with coronavirus spike peptide pools or control peptides (ViraFEST assay). The CDR3 length is 15 residues. The germline V and J ends were trimmed by 5 bases and 0 bases, with 13 bases remaining between them. The germline CDR1 and CDR2 sequences are SGHTA and FQGNSA.

Sample: CD4+ T cells from blood, cultured in vitro. The receptor was derived from a human donor who had recovered from COVID-19. The chain employs TRBV7-2 and TRBJ1-2; D is unresolved. This CDR3 reads CASSLIRRTNYGYTF. Here the CDR3 DNA reads TGTGCCAGCAGCCTTATCAGGCGCACTAACTATGGCTACACCTTC.